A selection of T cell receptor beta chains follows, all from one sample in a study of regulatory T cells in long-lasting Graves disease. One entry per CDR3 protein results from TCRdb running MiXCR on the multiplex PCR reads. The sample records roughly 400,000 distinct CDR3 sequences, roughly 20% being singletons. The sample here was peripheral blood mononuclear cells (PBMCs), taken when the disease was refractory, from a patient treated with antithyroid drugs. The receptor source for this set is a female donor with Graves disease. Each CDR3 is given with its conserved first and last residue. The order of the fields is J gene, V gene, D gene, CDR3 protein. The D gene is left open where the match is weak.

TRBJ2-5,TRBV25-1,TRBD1,CASTPAGQEETQYF
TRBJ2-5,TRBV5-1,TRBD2,CASSLRLAGGSQETQYF
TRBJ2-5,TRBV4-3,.,CASSQDLDSRETQYF
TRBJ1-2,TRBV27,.,CASRTPGTGGYTF
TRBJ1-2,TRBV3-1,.,CASRQGSLYGYTF
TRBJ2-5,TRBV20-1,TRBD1,CSARDTGVGETQYF
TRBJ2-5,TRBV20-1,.,CSARQETQYF
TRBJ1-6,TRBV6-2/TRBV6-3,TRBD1,CASSEDRGITSPLHF
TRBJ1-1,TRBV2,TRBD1,CASSPTGGRTEAFF
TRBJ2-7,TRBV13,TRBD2,CASSRGGFSGSFPYEQYF
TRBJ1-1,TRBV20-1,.,CSARPGTHSSEAFF
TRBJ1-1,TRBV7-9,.,CASSPTETPNTEAFF
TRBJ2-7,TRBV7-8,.,CASSPYGEQYF
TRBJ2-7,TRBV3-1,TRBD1,CASSSRDRAHEQYF
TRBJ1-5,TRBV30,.,CACANSNQPQHF
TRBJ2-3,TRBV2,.,CASSEAIAPDTQYF